A single sample gave rise to the 27 T cell receptor beta chains below, sequenced in a study of CD8 T cells in ankylosing spondylitis. TCRdb independently ran MiXCR on the 5' RACE reads; one entry per CDR3 protein. This table holds approximately 340,000 distinct CDR3 sequences, about 14% found once. The sequenced sample was blood, either unsorted or a sorted T cell fraction (not recorded which). All receptors derive from a male donor with ankylosing spondylitis or in good health (not recorded which).

This chain connects TRBV12-3 or TRBV12-4 to TRBJ1-3; no clear D. CDR3 length: 14 amino acids. V lost 3 bases to trimming and J lost 3 bases, with 9 bases between them. CDR3: CASSFEGRGNTIYF. For the CDR3, the DNA is TGTGCCAGCAGTTTTGAGGGTCGTGGAAACACCATATATTTT.

This clonotype was recorded only once. V and J are TRBV4-1 and TRBJ1-1; TRBD1 matches 9 bases. Per germline, CDR1 MGHRA and CDR2 YSYEKL. Trimming removed 5 bases from V and 0 bases from J; junction bases left unmatched: 4. The CDR3 is 15 residues long. The CDR3 bases are TGCGCCAGCAGCGAACAGGGGGCGATGAACACTGAAGCTTTCTTT. Its translation: CASSEQGAMNTEAFF.

This clonotype was seen more than once but under ten times. The chain uses TRBV10-3 and TRBJ2-7; a weak D match, TRBD1 (6 bases). Trimming took 6 bases from V and 3 from J, leaving 15 bases between them. The CDR3 extends over 14 amino acids. Germline V gene lookup returns CDR1 ENHRY and CDR2 SYGVKD. CDR3 nucleotide sequence: TGTGCCATCAGCCGTCCTGGACAGCGCTACGAGCAGTACTTC. Translated: CAISRPGQRYEQYF.

J is TRBJ1-1 and V is TRBV15; the match to TRBD1 covers 7 bases. CDR1 LNHNV and CDR2 YYDKDF come from the germline V gene (reference sequence). This CDR3 has 14 residues. J gave up 5 bases and V 0 bases, and 3 bases lay outside the gene matches. The CDR3 region has the DNA TGTGCCACCAGCAGAGAAGGGGGCACGACTGAAGCTTTCTTT. The encoded protein is CATSREGGTTEAFF.

The V gene is TRBV5-1, the J gene TRBJ2-5, with TRBD2 matching over 7 bases. The germline CDR1 and CDR2 sequences are SGHRS and YFSETQ. V was pared by 1 base and J by 1 base, with 4 bases of the junction left unmatched. The CDR3 has 15 residues. CDR3 bases: TGCGCCAGCAGCTTGTCCTTAGCGGGCCAAGAGACCCAGTACTTC. This encodes CASSLSLAGQETQYF.

This clonotype was picked up a small number of times. The V call is TRBV3-1, the J call TRBJ2-7, with TRBD1 identical over 8 bases. After removal of 1 base from V and 7 bases from J, the junction contained 9 bases not matched to a gene. Germline loops: CDR1 LGHDT, CDR2 YNNKEL (reference sequence). The CDR3 is made up of 15 amino acids. The CDR3 coding sequence is TGTGCCAGCAGCCAAGGAACAGGGGGTTTCTGGGAGCAGTACTTC. As protein: CASSQGTGGFWEQYF.

This clonotype was counted only a few times. The chain couples TRBV29-1 to TRBJ1-2; the D gene is possibly TRBD1 (5 bases). CDR3 length equals 13 residues. Trimming stripped 0 bases from V and 5 bases from J, with 10 bases between. Germline CDR1 reads SQVTM; CDR2 reads ANQGSEA. The CDR3 region has the DNA TGCAGCGTTGAAGAACGAGGGGCGTATGGCTACACCTTC. It specifies CSVEERGAYGYTF. Together with reference TRBV29-1 and TRBJ1-2, the CDR3 gives the full variable domain: SAVISQKPSRDICQRGTSLTIQCQVDSQVTMMFWYRQQPGQSLTLIATANQGSEATYESGFVIDKFPISRPNLTFSTLTVSNMSPEDSSIYLCSVEERGAYGYTFGSGTRLTVV.

This chain joins TRBV3-1 and TRBJ2-7; tentatively, D is TRBD1 (5 bases). Per the germline V gene, CDR1 is LGHDT and CDR2 is YNNKEL (reference sequence). The CDR3 is 13 amino acids. With 4 bases removed from V and 2 bases from J, the gap between germline ends came to 9 bases. The CDR3 sequence is CASSPRQTYEQYF. As DNA, the CDR3 is TGTGCCAGCAGCCCTCGACAGACCTACGAGCAGTACTTC.

J is TRBJ2-7 and V is TRBV2; perhaps D is TRBD1 or TRBD2 (5 bases each). The CDR3 consists of 14 residues. The V end was cut by 8 bases, the J end by 5 bases, with 19 bases between. Germline V gives CDR1 SNHLY, CDR2 FYNNEI. CDR3 coding DNA: TGTGCCAGCGGTGCGCAGGGAGTGCTCGACGAGCAGTACTTC. This translates into CASGAQGVLDEQYF.

This clonotype occurred a few times. The rearrangement uses TRBV29-1 and TRBJ2-7; D call uncertain. Looked up from germline, CDR1 is SQVTM and CDR2 is ANQGSEA. Trimming stripped 0 bases from V and 7 bases from J, with 22 bases between. CDR3 length equals 16 residues. CDR3 residues: CSVEDKGSLRGREQYF. In DNA, the CDR3 is TGCAGCGTTGAAGATAAGGGCTCGCTAAGAGGACGGGAGCAGTACTTC.

This clonotype was counted many times. In DNA, the CDR3 is TGTGCCATCAGGGGGGCCGGACCCTACGAGCAGTACTTC. It translates to CAIRGAGPYEQYF. The chain carries TRBV10-3 and TRBJ2-7; D perhaps matches TRBD1 (6 bases). Trimming took 6 bases from V and 2 from J, leaving 11 bases between them. CDR3 length equals 13 residues. Germline V gene data show CDR1 as ENHRY and CDR2 as SYGVKD.

There are a few counts of this clonotype. This rearrangement joins TRBV15 to TRBJ2-1; D gene ambiguous. The germline CDR1 and CDR2 sequences are LNHNV and YYDKDF (reference sequence). V was cut by 2 bases and J by 6 bases, with 2 bases left in between. The CDR3 has 11 residues. The CDR3 DNA follows: TGTGCCACCAGCAGACTCAATGAGCAGTTCTTC. Translation gives CATSRLNEQFF.

This clonotype was counted a few times. The chain couples TRBV18 to TRBJ2-3, with TRBD2 as a possible D gene (5 bases). Germline CDR1 KGHSH, CDR2 LQKENI. The CDR3 spans 14 residues. Trimming shortened V by 0 bases and J by 6 bases, and 10 bases separated the two germline ends. In DNA, the CDR3 is TGTGCCAGCTCACCACCAAGGGAGACGGATACGCAGTATTTT. Translation: CASSPPRETDTQYF.

The V call is TRBV2, the J call TRBJ2-5, with 7 nucleotides matching TRBD2. The CDR3 contains 13 residues. Germline V gene lookup returns CDR1 SNHLY and CDR2 FYNNEI. Germline trimming cut 4 bases from V and 5 bases from J; bases unmatched to any gene: 4. The CDR3 nucleotides are TGTGCCAGCAGTGGGGACTATGGGGAGACCCAGTACTTC. Its protein is CASSGDYGETQYF.

This clonotype was counted ten times or more. This sequence joins TRBV12-3 or TRBV12-4 and TRBJ2-5; TRBD1 might be the D (5 bases). The CDR3 totals 13 residues. V was trimmed by 2 bases and J by 5 bases, leaving 9 bases between them. CDR3 sequence reads: CASSLRRVETQYF. CDR3 sequence (DNA): TGTGCCAGCAGTTTACGCAGGGTGGAGACCCAGTACTTC.

This chain uses TRBV7-2 with TRBJ2-5; D ambiguous. Trimming stripped 2 bases from V and 1 base from J, with 5 bases between. From germline, CDR1 is SGHTA and CDR2 FQGNSA. The CDR3 totals 13 residues. The CDR3 sequence is CASSLQAQETQYF. In DNA form, the CDR3 reads TGTGCCAGCAGCTTACAAGCCCAAGAGACCCAGTACTTC.

A few counts support this clonotype. This chain connects TRBV7-8 to TRBJ1-1, with D perhaps TRBD1 (6 bases). This CDR3 spans 13 amino acids. V was cut by 4 bases and J by 7 bases, with 13 bases left in between. CDR1 and CDR2 (germline): SGHVS, FQNEAQ. DNA of the CDR3: TGTGCCAGCAGCTGGACAGAAACTCTTGAAGCTTTCTTT. Its protein is CASSWTETLEAFF.

The rearrangement links TRBV12-3 or TRBV12-4 to TRBJ1-5, with D hard to call. This CDR3 has 14 amino acids. V lost 6 bases and J 0 bases, leaving 9 bases between the germline ends. The CDR3 here is CASRQQLSNQPQHF. CDR3 coding DNA: TGTGCCAGCAGGCAACAGCTTAGCAATCAGCCCCAGCATTTT.

There are a few counts of this clonotype. The V gene is TRBV5-1, the J gene TRBJ2-3; 9 nucleotides align to TRBD1. Trimming removed 4 bases from V and 5 bases from J; junction bases left unmatched: 8. CDR3 size: 15 residues. The germline gives CDR1 SGHRS, CDR2 YFSETQ. CDR3 loop: CASSVGQGKGDTQYF. Written as DNA, the CDR3 is TGCGCCAGCAGCGTGGGACAGGGTAAAGGAGATACGCAGTATTTT. The full variable domain, completed using reference TRBV5-1 and TRBJ2-3, is KAGVTQTPRYLIKTRGQQVTLSCSPISGHRSVSWYQQTPGQGLQFLFEYFSETQRNKGNFPGRFSGRQFSNSRSEMNVSTLELGDSALYLCASSVGQGKGDTQYFGPGTRLTVL.

V gene TRBV5-1 combines with J gene TRBJ2-1; D possibly corresponds to TRBD2 (5 bases). Trimming removed 6 bases at V and 3 bases at J, with 13 bases between. Germline values: CDR1 SGHRS, CDR2 YFSETQ. This CDR3 comprises 14 residues. The CDR3 is CASTQSRDYNEQFF. CDR3 nucleotides: TGCGCCAGCACCCAGAGCCGGGACTACAATGAGCAGTTCTTC.

This clonotype was picked up many times. The gene calls are TRBV12-3 or TRBV12-4 and TRBJ1-1; 7 nucleotides agree with TRBD1. J was trimmed by 5 bases and V by 7 bases; bases with no gene match: 10. There are 14 residues in the CDR3. CDR3 in DNA: TGTGCCAGCACTTTGGGACAGACGAGGACTGAAGCTTTCTTT. It yields the protein CASTLGQTRTEAFF.

This clonotype was detected many times. This chain links TRBV5-1 with TRBJ1-2; D is uncertain. This CDR3 is built from 14 residues. Germline loops: CDR1 SGHRS, CDR2 YFSETQ. The germline V and J ends were trimmed by 4 bases and 3 bases, with 13 bases remaining between them. CDR3 DNA: TGCGCCAGCAGCCCCGACGGGAGAGACTATGGCTACACCTTC. Protein: CASSPDGRDYGYTF.

This chain links TRBV5-1 with TRBJ1-2, with 8 bases aligning to TRBD1. The germline V gene encodes CDR1 SGHRS and CDR2 YFSETQ. The CDR3 runs 14 residues. V was clipped by 4 bases and J by 4 bases; unmatched bases: 6. CDR3 sequence (DNA): TGCGCCAGCAGCGAAGGACAGGGATCCTATGGCTACACCTTC. This sequence encodes CASSEGQGSYGYTF.

In its sample, this clonotype was seen a few times. The rearrangement uses TRBV4-1 and TRBJ2-1, with 7 bases lining up with TRBD1. Germline assignment: CDR1 MGHRA and CDR2 YSYEKL. J gave up 9 bases and V 0 bases, and 5 bases lay outside the gene matches. The CDR3 consists of 14 residues. CDR3 residues: CASSQDPKGAEQFF. In nucleotides, the CDR3 is TGCGCCAGCAGCCAAGATCCAAAGGGGGCTGAGCAGTTCTTC.

The table lists this clonotype with a few counts. This rearrangement joins TRBV7-2 to TRBJ2-1, with TRBD2 identical over 8 bases. The junction had 7 bases not matched to a gene; V was cut back by 0 bases and J by 6 bases. Germline V CDR1 and CDR2: SGHTA, FQGNSA. This CDR3 is built from 16 residues. In DNA form, the CDR3 reads TGTGCCAGCAGCTTAGCAAGCGGACTAGCACTCAATGAGCAGTTCTTC. It translates to CASSLASGLALNEQFF.

This clonotype was recorded once. V gene TRBV6-1 combines with J gene TRBJ1-1; a weak D match, TRBD1 (5 bases). The V gene lost 8 bases and the J gene lost 3 bases, with 13 bases spanning the gap. The germline V gene has CDR1 MNHNS and CDR2 SASEGT. The CDR3 runs 13 residues. In nucleotides, the CDR3 is TGTGCCAGCGTTGAAGCCAGGGACACTGAAGCTTTCTTT. It translates to CASVEARDTEAFF.

This clonotype was recorded a few times. V and J are TRBV9 and TRBJ1-2, with a tentative D call TRBD1 (6 bases). The germline gives CDR1 SGDLS, CDR2 YYNGEE. CDR3 length: 15 residues. Trimming removed 1 base from V and 3 bases from J, with 13 bases in between. CDR3 in DNA: TGTGCCAGCAGCGTACGGGCAGGGGACGACTATGGCTACACCTTC. As protein: CASSVRAGDDYGYTF.